The 27 T cell receptor beta chains below were found in one sample sequenced in a study of blood T cells in healthy people across ages. With a J-beta primer mix and a sample-barcoded 5' primer, a second PCR ran about 6 to 11 cycles. TCRdb processed the 5' RACE reads anew with MiXCR; each CDR3 protein has one entry. The sample lists roughly 700,000 distinct CDR3 sequences, around 25% occurring once. This same sample was also taken into another study, of T cells of mothers and their children.

Material for sequencing was blood. The receptors were gathered from a boy aged 10-17 years in good health.

The chain is built from TRBV12-3 or TRBV12-4 and TRBJ2-7; no definite D call. CDR3 length: 14 residues. Deletions cut 2 bases from V and 2 bases from J, with 10 bases between. CDR3 DNA sequence: TGTGCCAGCAGTTTACTCCCCCTAACCTACGAGCAGTACTTC. It codes for CASSLLPLTYEQYF.

This clonotype was seen a few times. This sequence joins TRBV14 and TRBJ1-2; the D is unclear. V lost 6 bases to trimming and J lost 7 bases, with 12 bases between them. CDR3 length: 12 residues. The germline V gene encodes CDR1 SGHDN and CDR2 FVKESK. CDR3 bases: TGTGCCAGCAGAGTGGCAGGAGGTGGCTACACCTTC. It codes for CASRVAGGGYTF.

The gene calls are TRBV20-1 and TRBJ2-5; 8 nucleotides align to TRBD2. Germline trimming cut 2 bases from V and 4 bases from J; bases unmatched to any gene: 3. This CDR3 has 13 residues. Germline values: CDR1 DFQATT, CDR2 SNEGSKA (reference sequence). CDR3 sequence: CSARQAGVETQYF. CDR3 in DNA: TGCAGTGCTAGACAAGCGGGGGTAGAGACCCAGTACTTC.

This chain connects TRBV18 to TRBJ1-5, with D possibly being TRBD1 (5 bases). The CDR3 contains 14 residues. Per germline, CDR1 KGHSH and CDR2 LQKENI. The V end lost 2 bases, the J end lost 5 bases, and 10 bases lay between the germline ends. CDR3 region: CASSPAGNDQPQHF. The CDR3 nucleotides read TGTGCCAGCTCACCAGCAGGGAATGATCAGCCCCAGCATTTT.

The chain is built from TRBV27 and TRBJ1-5; D unresolved. Germline assignment: CDR1 MNHEY and CDR2 SMNVEV (reference sequence). The CDR3 runs 15 residues. Trimming removed 2 bases from V and 0 bases from J, with 8 bases in between. CDR3 nucleotides: TGTGCCAGCAGTTTAGTGTACAGTAGCAATCAGCCCCAGCATTTT. Its protein is CASSLVYSSNQPQHF.

In the case of this clonotype: A read error is possible here, since a much larger clone lies one base away. CDR3 bases: TGCGCCAGCCGCCAATTCGGGGAGCTGTTTTTT. This encodes CASRQFGELFF. The J gene is TRBJ2-2, the V gene TRBV4-1; no clear D. The length of the CDR3 is 11 residues. Germline-derived CDR1 and CDR2 are MGHRA and YSYEKL.

The rearrangement links TRBV12-3 or TRBV12-4 to TRBJ2-1, with TRBD2 identical over 14 bases. The CDR3 loop spans 15 amino acids. J was trimmed by 8 bases and V by 6 bases; bases with no gene match: 6. In DNA, the CDR3 is TGTGCCAGCAGGCCGACTAGCGGGAGGGCCCATGAGCAGTTCTTC. The encoded protein is CASRPTSGRAHEQFF.

This clonotype was detected a few times. The gene calls are TRBV20-1 and TRBJ2-5; 7 bases are shared with TRBD2. CDR1 and CDR2 (germline): DFQATT, SNEGSKA (reference sequence). CDR3 length: 16 amino acids. V was pared by 0 bases and J by 5 bases, with 12 bases of the junction left unmatched. This chain's CDR3 is CSARELGEGRRETQYF. As DNA, the CDR3 is TGCAGTGCTAGAGAGCTTGGGGAGGGACGGAGGGAGACCCAGTACTTC.

This clonotype was observed a few times. The genes are TRBV11-2 and TRBJ1-1; perhaps TRBD1 as D (5 bases). Germline assignment: CDR1 SGHAT and CDR2 FQNNGV. This CDR3 is 15 amino acids long. Trimming stripped 0 bases from V and 5 bases from J, with 13 bases between. The CDR3 bases are TGTGCCAGCAGCTTAGATTGGCGGGGGAAGACTGAAGCTTTCTTT. Its protein is CASSLDWRGKTEAFF.

Notes on this clonotype: Because the CDR3's place on the DNA is in doubt, the DNA is left out and the CDR3 is given as listed by TCRdb. The V and J genes are TRBV10-3 and TRBJ2-6. CDR1 ENHRY and CDR2 SYGVKD come from the germline V gene. Both ends counted, the CDR3 spans 16 residues. The CDR3 region is CAISGDVGSGANVPTF.

The genes are TRBV7-3 and TRBJ1-3; weak D call: TRBD1 (6 bases). V was shortened by 5 bases and J by 2 bases, with 16 bases between the two germline ends. The CDR3 is made up of 16 amino acids. Germline CDR1 is SGHTA and CDR2 is FQGTGA. The CDR3 DNA reads as TGTGCCAGCAGCCCGGTGGGGGGCGCGACTGGAAACACCATATATTTT. This sequence encodes CASSPVGGATGNTIYF.

The table lists this clonotype with a count of one. V and J are TRBV7-9 and TRBJ2-1, with 11 positions matching TRBD2. Germline-derived CDR1 and CDR2 are SEHNR and FQNEAQ (reference sequence). The CDR3 consists of 17 residues. J lost 7 bases, V lost 6 bases, and 14 bases had no gene match. Here the CDR3 reads CASSDFRLAGGRNEQFF. The CDR3 DNA reads as TGTGCCAGCAGTGATTTCCGGCTAGCGGGGGGTAGGAATGAGCAGTTCTTC. The whole variable domain, filled in from reference TRBV7-9 and TRBJ2-1, reads DTGVSQNPRHKITKRGQNVTFRCDPISEHNRLYWYRQTLGQGPEFLTYFQNEAQLEKSRLLSDRFSAERPKGSFSTLEIQRTEQGDSAMYLCASSDFRLAGGRNEQFFGPGTRLTVL.

The chain has TRBV7-2 and TRBJ2-5; 12 bases agree with TRBD2. Germline CDR1 reads SGHTA; CDR2 reads FQGNSA. CDR3 size: 16 residues. V shed 5 bases, J shed 0 bases, and the junction held 4 bases outside the gene matches. For the CDR3, the DNA is TGTGCCAGCAGCCCAACTAGCGGGGGGAACCAAGAGACCCAGTACTTC. It specifies CASSPTSGGNQETQYF.

CDR3 sequence: CASTLDIPSYEQYF. The CDR3 nucleotides read TGTGCCAGCACCTTGGACATCCCCTCCTACGAGCAGTACTTC. V is TRBV28 and J is TRBJ2-7; perhaps TRBD1 as D (5 bases). CDR1 is MDHEN and CDR2 is SYDVKM in the germline V gene. The CDR3 contains 14 residues. Trimming removed 7 bases at V and 0 bases at J, with 13 bases between.

This clonotype has more than one count but fewer than ten. The V call is TRBV7-2, the J call TRBJ2-3; D gene uncertain. V was clipped by 5 bases and J by 3 bases, with 12 bases between them. The CDR3 covers 14 residues. Germline V gene sequence: CDR1 SGHTA, CDR2 FQGNSA. CDR3 sequence: CASSTFPGTDTQYF. As DNA, the CDR3 is TGTGCCAGCAGCACCTTTCCCGGTACAGATACGCAGTATTTT.

The chain has TRBV19 and TRBJ2-1; unclear D gene. Trimming took off 1 base at V and 7 bases at J, with 11 bases between the two ends. CDR3 length: 14 residues. The germline V gene has CDR1 LNHDA and CDR2 SQIVND (reference sequence). The CDR3, as DNA: TGTGCCAGTAGTATAGCGGGTCTGAGGAATGAGCAGTTCTTC. It codes for CASSIAGLRNEQFF.

In its sample, this clonotype was seen a few times. The chain combines TRBV7-9 with TRBJ2-1; tentative D call: TRBD2 (6 bases). This CDR3 contains 17 residues. V was trimmed by 5 bases and J by 1 base, leaving 18 bases between them. Germline CDR1 reads SEHNR; CDR2 reads FQNEAQ (reference sequence). The CDR3, as DNA: TGTGCCAGCAGCCCGTCTTGGTCTAGCGAGTCCTACAATGAGCAGTTCTTC. Translated: CASSPSWSSESYNEQFF.

This clonotype has only a few counts. This chain uses TRBV7-8 with TRBJ2-5; possible D gene TRBD1, 5 bases. V dropped 3 bases and J dropped 5 bases, with 10 bases sitting between them. CDR1 and CDR2 from the germline V gene are SGHVS and FQNEAQ. The CDR3 has 13 amino acids. This chain's CDR3 is CASSFIKGETQYF. Written as DNA, the CDR3 is TGTGCCAGCAGCTTCATCAAGGGGGAGACCCAGTACTTC.

V and J are TRBV7-8 and TRBJ2-1; D gene uncertain. Matching the DNA end better, TRBJ2-7 makes the J call doubtful. The length of the CDR3 is 14 residues. The germline V gene encodes CDR1 SGHVS and CDR2 FQNEAQ. CDR3 nucleotide sequence: TGTGCCAGCAGCTTAGCTAGAAGCCCCTACGAGCAGTACTTC. This codes for CASSLARSPYEQYF.

The CDR3 is CATSREQSSYNSPLHF. As DNA, the CDR3 is TGTGCCACCAGCAGAGAACAGAGCTCCTATAATTCACCCCTCCACTTT. This sequence joins TRBV15 and TRBJ1-6; D not resolved. Trimming shortened V by 0 bases and J by 0 bases, and 6 bases separated the two germline ends. Germline lookup yields CDR1 LNHNV and CDR2 YYDKDF (reference sequence). The CDR3 totals 16 residues.

The V gene is TRBV13, the J gene TRBJ1-1, with 7 bases lining up with TRBD1. In germline, CDR1 is PRHDT, CDR2 FYEKMQ (reference sequence). There are 16 residues in the CDR3. The V segment lost 4 bases and the J segment 3 bases; nucleotides outside the gene matches: 11. The CDR3 reads CASSSYRGSPDTEAFF. The DNA for the CDR3 is TGTGCCAGCAGCTCCTACAGGGGCTCCCCGGACACTGAAGCTTTCTTT.

The chain recombines TRBV4-3 with TRBJ1-1, with TRBD1 matching over 9 bases. The CDR3 covers 14 residues. Trimming cost V 1 base and J 3 bases; bases outside gene matches: 0. Germline CDR1 and CDR2: LGHNA and YSLEER. The CDR3: CASSQGTGDTEAFF. The CDR3 DNA reads as TGCGCCAGCAGCCAAGGGACAGGGGACACTGAAGCTTTCTTT.

This clonotype turned up a few times. The J gene is TRBJ2-7, the V gene TRBV7-9, with D perhaps matching TRBD2 (5 bases). V lost 7 bases and J 2 bases, leaving 21 bases between the germline ends. The CDR3 covers 16 residues. From germline, CDR1 is SEHNR and CDR2 FQNEAQ (reference sequence). The CDR3 spells CASTPRERDRPYEQYF. CDR3 coding DNA: TGTGCCAGCACCCCCAGAGAGAGGGATCGGCCCTACGAGCAGTACTTC.

The sample holds a few counts of this clonotype. V gene TRBV12-3 or TRBV12-4 combines with J gene TRBJ1-2; D is possibly TRBD1 (5 bases). V dropped 6 bases and J dropped 4 bases, with 12 bases sitting between them. CDR3 length: 13 residues. The CDR3 bases are TGTGCCAGCAGCCCCCTCCAGGGCTATGGCTACACCTTC. The encoded protein is CASSPLQGYGYTF.

This chain connects TRBV15 to TRBJ2-7; tentative D call: TRBD2 (6 bases). This CDR3 region has 12 residues. Germline V CDR1 and CDR2: LNHNV, YYDKDF (reference sequence). Trimming removed 9 bases at V and 2 bases at J, with 11 bases between. The DNA for the CDR3 is TGTGCCACGCGGGGTTCTCCCTACGAGCAGTACTTC. Translated, it gives CATRGSPYEQYF.

In its sample, this clonotype was seen a few times. V gene TRBV27 combines with J gene TRBJ2-5; D unresolved. The CDR3 runs 13 residues. Germline V gives CDR1 MNHEY, CDR2 SMNVEV (reference sequence). Trimming took off 2 bases at V and 4 bases at J, with 8 bases between the two ends. This CDR3 is CASSLILGETQYF. In DNA, the CDR3 is TGTGCCAGCAGTTTAATCCTAGGAGAGACCCAGTACTTC.

The chain is built from TRBV7-9 and TRBJ2-4, with a weak D call TRBD2 (6 bases). V was trimmed by 5 bases and J by 0 bases, leaving 11 bases between them. This CDR3 is 15 amino acids long. Germline V lookup: CDR1 SEHNR, CDR2 FQNEAQ (reference sequence). Here the CDR3 reads CASSPTGGAKNIQYF. In nucleotides, the CDR3 is TGTGCCAGCAGCCCCACCGGGGGAGCCAAAAACATTCAGTACTTC.